This entry is about one TCR beta chain. It has no known antigen specificity. The input lacks base qualities; no much larger clone sits a single base away. TCR beta CDR3 regions were amplified from genomic DNA with the immunoSEQ v3 hsTCRB kit using bias-controlled multiplex PCR. TCR libraries were sequenced on an Illumina NextSeq 500 to about 1.8 million read pairs for survey level or roughly 5-6.5 million for deep level. The source study handled its data this way. V, D and J genes were assigned, non-productive sequences were removed, and clonality was reported by immunoSEQ Analyzer software. Repertoires were compared by productive Simpson clonality and by the Morisita overlap index of productive TRB rearrangements between infused TIL and blood. Absolute clonotype counts in blood were estimated by multiplying the lymphocyte count by the CD3+ fraction and by the productive frequency of the clone. As stored in TCRdb, this immuneACCESS dataset retains in-frame rearrangements with V and J assigned. A fraction of the clones does not appear; measured against another copy, unresolved V genes explain less than half of the discrepancy, and the remainder lacks a known reason. From that table come the V and J calls and clone size; the DNA was used to work out D and trimming. Recorded for this sample are roughly 20,000 clones; just over 70% of them occurred a single time. Under 2.5% of the sample is in the top ten clones.

The cysteine opens and the phenylalanine closes a CDR3 of 15 amino acids. Of all the DNA, just the CDR3 is kept, 45 bases in frame from base 1. The germline V gene sets CDR1 to SGHTS and CDR2 to YDEGEE. Germline trimming amounts to 4 bases on V and 1 base on J, with 5 as the count of junction bases outside the gene matches. The source of the sample is a study of TIL therapy for anti-PD-1-resistant metastatic lung cancer (dated by TCRdb to about 2021). Context from the whole study: Tumors were harvested before any PD-1/PD-L1 blockade; patients then received nivolumab, and those progressing received lymphodepletion, expanded TIL infusion and IL-2. T cell receptor beta sequencing of tumor and peripheral blood served to follow clonotypes across the tumor, the expanded TIL product, and serial blood samples. Enrolled patients had a median age of about 50 years (range 38-75) and a median tumor PD-L1 proportion score of 4.5% to 6.5%. Most of the cohort had lung adenocarcinoma, four tumors were EGFR-mutant and two were ALK-rearranged, and half of the patients were current or former smokers. Across the cohort, whole-exome sequencing showed a median non-synonymous tumor mutation burden of roughly 1.5 mutations per megabase. General conclusions and limits of the study: The cohort was highly selected, including more treatment-naive, never-smoker and oncogene-addicted patients than is typical, which limits generalizability. Clonotypes from the infused TIL partially replaced the baseline peripheral repertoire and then declined over months, and persistence showed no apparent association with response. The study protocol defined all tumor marker inferences as exploratory.

The time point label of this sample denotes: pre-treatment sample, taken before nivolumab and TIL therapy. A phase I trial run at two centers enrolled adults with stage 4 NSCLC between October 2017 and 2020. Samples were obtained from a single-arm, open-label phase I trial in which tumor-infiltrating lymphocyte therapy with nivolumab was evaluated in advanced non-small cell lung cancer. Blood mononuclear cells from EDTA tubes were separated on a Ficoll gradient and snap-frozen as pellets, and DNA was extracted from the cells using a Qiagen mini-prep kit. The V gene is TRBV5-8 and the J gene is TRBJ2-5, and TRBD1 matches 9 of the central bases. The sequencing used blood, collected at baseline. The sequence was obtained from a person aged 25-80 years with non-small cell lung cancer. The nucleotides are TGTGCCAGCAGCCCGGACAGGGGCGGCCAAGAGACCCAGTACTTC. This sequence encodes CASSPDRGGQETQYF.